The 10 T cell receptor beta chains presented below share a single source sample, sequenced in a study of T cell responses to AZD1222 COVID-19 vaccine. Method: immunoSEQ multiplex PCR; TCRdb's copy keeps in-frame clones and lacks some. The sample holds about 140,000 clones, around nine tenths seen once. The sample here was peripheral blood, taken on day 0 of AZD1222 vaccination. These receptors were taken from an adult in good health.

This clone has a single count. The V gene is TRBV27, the J gene TRBJ2-3; D ambiguous. The length of the CDR3 is 14 residues. CDR1 is MNHEY, CDR2 SMNVEV, per germline (reference sequence). Trimming cost V 2 bases and J 1 base, with 7 bases left between them. CDR3: CASSLGVGTDTQYF. CDR3 sequence (DNA): TGTGCCAGCAGTTTAGGGGTAGGCACAGATACGCAGTATTTT.

The rearrangement links TRBV6-2 or TRBV6-3 to TRBJ2-4; D may be TRBD1 or TRBD2 (5 bases each). Germline loops: CDR1 MNHEY, CDR2 SVGEGT. The CDR3 consists of 15 residues. V gave up 4 bases and J gave up 0 bases, with 10 bases separating them. DNA of the CDR3: TGTGCCAGCAGTTGGGGGTTCATAGCCAAAAACATTCAGTACTTC. Translating gives CASSWGFIAKNIQYF.

The rearrangement joins TRBV7-2 to TRBJ2-7; D is perhaps TRBD1 or TRBD2 (6 bases each). Germline V gene sequence: CDR1 SGHTA, CDR2 FQGNSA. There are 14 residues in the CDR3. V dropped 9 bases and J dropped 3 bases, with 18 bases sitting between them. CDR3 residues: CASNSQGGDYEQYF. CDR3 nucleotide sequence: TGTGCCAGTAATTCACAGGGAGGTGACTACGAGCAGTACTTC.

The CDR3 loop is CASSPVTGGSEQYF. CDR3 bases: TGTGCCAGCAGCCCAGTGACAGGGGGGAGCGAGCAGTACTTC. This chain connects TRBV7-8 to TRBJ2-7; 9 nucleotides align to TRBD1. V lost 5 bases to trimming and J lost 6 bases; unmatched junction nucleotides: 8. The V gene's germline CDR1 is SGHVS and CDR2 FQNEAQ. The CDR3 runs to 14 residues.

In nucleotides, the CDR3 is TGTGCCAGCAGTTTAACGTCTAGCTCCTATAATTCACCCCTCCACTTT. Protein product: CASSLTSSSYNSPLHF. This chain uses TRBV27 with TRBJ1-6; D remains ambiguous. The germline V and J ends were trimmed by 2 bases and 0 bases, with 8 bases remaining between them. The germline CDR1 and CDR2 sequences are MNHEY and SMNVEV (reference sequence). CDR3 length equals 16 residues.

CDR3 coding DNA: TGCGCCAGCAGCTTGGAGGGGACAGATAACGAAGCTTTCTTT. This sequence encodes CASSLEGTDNEAFF. The chain recombines TRBV5-1 with TRBJ1-1, with TRBD1 identical over 7 bases. V was pared by 0 bases and J by 8 bases, with 7 bases of the junction left unmatched. Germline assignment: CDR1 SGHRS and CDR2 YFSETQ. There are 14 residues in the CDR3.

This chain links TRBV4-2 with TRBJ1-2, with D uncertain. V shed 0 bases and J shed 4 bases, with 9 bases lying between them. The CDR3 is 14 residues long. Germline V gene sequence: CDR1 LGHNA, CDR2 YNFKEQ. The DNA for the CDR3 is TGTGCCAGCAGCCAAGACAGGAGCTCCTATGGCTACACCTTC. It specifies CASSQDRSSYGYTF.

The chain recombines TRBV28 with TRBJ1-2; TRBD1 is a possible D gene (5 bases). Germline V gene data show CDR1 as MDHEN and CDR2 as SYDVKM. This CDR3 is built from 15 residues. Trimming pared 5 bases from V and 4 bases from J, leaving 17 bases between. CDR3 DNA sequence: TGTGCCAGCAGTCCCGGGACTCAACGAAGCTATGGCTACACCTTC. Its translation: CASSPGTQRSYGYTF.

The rearrangement joins TRBV20-1 to TRBJ1-1; possible D gene TRBD1, 5 bases. Germline-derived CDR1 and CDR2 are DFQATT and SNEGSKA (reference sequence). The CDR3 is made up of 11 amino acids. V lost 5 bases, J lost 1 base, and 5 bases lay in between. For the CDR3, the DNA is TGCAGTGCTGGACAGAACACTGAAGCTTTCTTT. Its translation is CSAGQNTEAFF.

The chain couples TRBV28 to TRBJ1-1, with TRBD1 matching over 8 bases. CDR3 size: 14 residues. Germline CDR1 reads MDHEN; CDR2 reads SYDVKM. V lost 6 bases to trimming and J lost 4 bases; unmatched junction nucleotides: 7. The CDR3: CASRGQGARTEAFF. In DNA, the CDR3 is TGTGCCAGCAGGGGTCAGGGGGCGCGCACTGAAGCTTTCTTT.